What follows describes a single TCR beta chain. The sample is drawn from a study of blood T cell repertoires in COVID-19. About the study: Material from acute and convalescent COVID-19 was sourced from the United States, Italy and Spain.

V gave up 4 bases and J gave up 7 bases, with 16 bases separating them. CDR1 is LGHDT, CDR2 YNNKEL, per germline (reference sequence). The CDR3 runs to 15 residues. The assay was immunoSEQ multiplex PCR, and TCRdb's table has in-frame clones only and misses some. The sample lists 65,000 to 95,000 clones, 75% to 90% occurring once. The chain couples TRBV3-1 (or the pseudogene TRBV3-2) to TRBJ2-2; possible D gene TRBD1, 6 bases. The sequenced material came from peripheral blood. The sequence derives from a woman aged 40 to 50 with active or convalescent COVID-19. DNA of the CDR3: TGTGCCAGCAGCCCGGGCAGGGGTTGGATCGGGGAGCTGTTTTTT. This encodes CASSPGRGWIGELFF.